This TCR beta chain was sequenced during a study of blood T cell repertoires in COVID-19. CDR3 length equals 14 residues. Germline-derived CDR1 and CDR2 are LGHDT and YNNKEL (reference sequence). Trimming shortened V by 4 bases and J by 1 base, and 10 bases separated the two germline ends. Data came from immunoSEQ multiplex PCR; TCRdb stores just in-frame clones and leaves some out. The sample records roughly 380,000 clones, 87% being singletons. The specimen sequenced was PBMCs or T cells enriched from blood (not recorded which). This receptor was obtained from a man in his thirties or forties who had recovered from COVID-19. The rearrangement links TRBV3-1 (or the pseudogene TRBV3-2) to TRBJ1-2; D possibly corresponds to TRBD1 (5 bases). The CDR3 region is CASSLTGINYGYTF. CDR3 in DNA: TGTGCCAGCAGCCTTACAGGTATTAACTATGGCTACACCTTC.